This entry lists 19 T cell receptor beta chains sequenced from one sample in a study of blood T cell repertoires in COVID-19 (dated by TCRdb to the early 2020s). Receptors were amplified or captured by the immunoSEQ multiplex PCR assay. The immuneACCESS repertoire file appears here via TCRdb, limited to in-frame rearrangements. These files lack a portion of the clones; in checked studies, under half of the deficit traces to unresolved V genes, and the cause of the others is not known. This sample has just over 300,000 clones in its table, and about nine tenths of those were observed once. Jointly, the top ten make up approximately 4.1% of the sample. The specimen was PBMCs or T cells enriched from blood (not recorded which). The receptors derive from a man aged 25 to 40 who had recovered from COVID-19.

The chain has TRBV14 and TRBJ2-7; TRBD2 matches at 10 bases. Germline V gene lookup returns CDR1 SGHDN and CDR2 FVKESK. V gave up 4 bases and J gave up 6 bases; unmatched junction bases: 6. This CDR3 comprises 14 residues. DNA of the CDR3: TGTGCCAGCAGCCCTAGCGGGAGCCCCCGCGAGCAGTACTTC. This translates into CASSPSGSPREQYF.

The rearrangement uses TRBV11-2 and TRBJ1-5; 8 positions match TRBD1. The V gene's germline CDR1 is SGHAT and CDR2 FQNNGV. The CDR3 contains 15 residues. V trimming: 2 bases; J trimming: 1 base; junction bases outside the gene matches: 1. CDR3 sequence (DNA): TGTGCCAGCAGCTTACAGGGGGCGAGCAATCAGCCCCAGCATTTT. Protein: CASSLQGASNQPQHF.

Only one count was recorded for this clone. The chain has TRBV20-1 and TRBJ2-1, with 7 bases matching TRBD2. Germline-derived CDR1 and CDR2 are DFQATT and SNEGSKA (reference sequence). The CDR3 length is 15 residues. With V trimmed by 3 bases and J by 6 bases, 11 bases remained unmatched. CDR3 sequence (DNA): TGCAGTGCTAGTGTTAGCGGGTCCTCTTTCAATGAGCAGTTCTTC. It encodes CSASVSGSSFNEQFF.

J is TRBJ2-1 and V is TRBV11-3; 7 bases are a match to TRBD1. Trimming removed 4 bases from V and 0 bases from J; junction bases left unmatched: 6. The CDR3 loop spans 16 amino acids. Germline V gene data show CDR1 as SGHNT and CDR2 as YENEEA. The CDR3 DNA sequence: TGTGCCAGCAGCTCCGGACAGGCCCGCTCCTACAATGAGCAGTTCTTC. Its protein product is CASSSGQARSYNEQFF.

This clone came up a few times. The chain couples TRBV19 to TRBJ2-3; maybe TRBD2 (6 bases). With 5 bases removed from V and 2 bases from J, the gap between germline ends came to 14 bases. CDR3 size: 15 residues. Germline CDR1 LNHDA, CDR2 SQIVND (reference sequence). The CDR3 sequence: CASSAQEGYTDTQYF. DNA for the CDR3: TGTGCCAGTAGTGCTCAGGAGGGTTACACAGATACGCAGTATTTT.

The V and J genes are TRBV7-9 and TRBJ1-2; the D gene is possibly TRBD1 (6 bases). Trimming took off 1 base at V and 4 bases at J, with 7 bases between the two ends. CDR1 is SEHNR, CDR2 FQNEAQ, per germline (reference sequence). There are 13 residues in the CDR3. In DNA, the CDR3 is TGTGCCAGCAGCTTAGAACAGGGCTATGGCTACACCTTC. Residues: CASSLEQGYGYTF.

The V and J genes are TRBV6-5 and TRBJ2-1; D not resolved. The V gene's germline CDR1 is MNHEY and CDR2 SVGAGI. V was trimmed by 2 bases and J by 5 bases, leaving 4 bases between them. The CDR3 has 12 residues. In DNA form, the CDR3 reads TGTGCCAGCAGTTACGGCCACAATGAGCAGTTCTTC. Translating it yields CASSYGHNEQFF.

The chain recombines TRBV5-1 with TRBJ1-3; 7 positions match TRBD1. Germline trimming cut 4 bases from V and 8 bases from J; bases unmatched to any gene: 3. The V gene's germline CDR1 is SGHRS and CDR2 YFSETQ. The CDR3 sequence is 12 residues long. The CDR3 DNA follows: TGCGCCAGCAGCCGCGACAGGGACACCATATATTTT. This sequence encodes CASSRDRDTIYF.

This clone was seen more than once but under ten times. V gene TRBV4-1 combines with J gene TRBJ1-5; 7 positions agree with TRBD1. CDR1 is MGHRA, CDR2 YSYEKL, per germline. V was clipped by 3 bases and J by 5 bases; unmatched bases: 7. The CDR3 sequence is 15 residues long. The chain's CDR3 is CASSHTGQADQPQHF. Written as DNA, the CDR3 is TGCGCCAGCAGCCATACCGGACAGGCGGATCAGCCCCAGCATTTT.

The chain recombines TRBV27 with TRBJ1-1, with D possibly TRBD1 on 6 matching bases. The CDR3 has 14 amino acids. Germline CDR1 is MNHEY and CDR2 is SMNVEV (reference sequence). Between the trimmed V and J ends, which lost 0 bases and 6 bases, there was a span of 11 bases. CDR3: CASSLSFRGSEAFF. The CDR3 coding sequence is TGTGCCAGCAGTTTATCGTTTAGGGGGTCTGAAGCTTTCTTT.

This sequence joins TRBV2 and TRBJ1-5; maybe TRBD1 (5 bases). The CDR3 sequence is 18 residues long. Trimming left V 2 bases short and J 2 bases short, with 19 bases between. CDR1 is SNHLY and CDR2 is FYNNEI in the germline V gene. For the CDR3, the DNA is TGTGCCAGCAGTGAATCCGGTCCTTTGGGGCCGGGCAATCAGCCCCAGCATTTT. This codes for CASSESGPLGPGNQPQHF.

This chain links TRBV4-1 with TRBJ2-7; weak D call: TRBD1 (6 bases). Trimming stripped 3 bases from V and 4 bases from J, with 22 bases between. The CDR3 runs to 17 residues. In germline, CDR1 is MGHRA, CDR2 YSYEKL. The CDR3 protein is CASSHSMGIGQPYEQYF. CDR3 in DNA: TGCGCCAGCAGCCACTCCATGGGTATTGGACAGCCGTACGAGCAGTACTTC.

This clone was observed a single time. The gene calls are TRBV18 and TRBJ1-2; 7 bases are shared with TRBD1. This CDR3 spans 15 amino acids. Germline V CDR1 and CDR2: KGHSH, LQKENI. The ends lost 2 bases at V and 4 bases at J; junction bases unmatched: 7. The CDR3 DNA reads as TGTGCCAGCTCACCAGCGGGACAGACGGCCTATGGCTACACCTTC. Protein sequence: CASSPAGQTAYGYTF.

The chain is built from TRBV27 and TRBJ1-3; D is ambiguous. Germline V gene sequence: CDR1 MNHEY, CDR2 SMNVEV (reference sequence). V lost 8 bases and J lost 4, with 12 bases in between. There are 13 residues in the CDR3. CDR3 in amino acids: CASQRSTGNTIYF. Here the CDR3 DNA reads TGTGCCAGCCAGAGGAGTACCGGAAACACCATATATTTT.

The rearrangement joins TRBV4-1 to TRBJ2-7; possibly TRBD1 for D (5 bases). This CDR3 has 17 amino acids. CDR1 and CDR2 from the germline V gene are MGHRA and YSYEKL. Trimming cost V 0 bases and J 2 bases, with 17 bases left between them. In nucleotides, the CDR3 is TGCGCCAGCAGCCAAGATAGGGAAGGACACCTTACCTACGAGCAGTACTTC. Translation: CASSQDREGHLTYEQYF.

This clone was recorded once. The V gene is TRBV7-9, the J gene TRBJ2-3; 14 bases line up with TRBD2. CDR3 length: 19 residues. CDR1 and CDR2 from the germline V gene are SEHNR and FQNEAQ (reference sequence). V was clipped by 5 bases and J by 6 bases; unmatched bases: 16. CDR3: CASSPYLTGTSGSSDTQYF. CDR3 DNA sequence: TGTGCCAGCAGCCCTTACCTCACCGGGACTAGCGGGAGTTCGGATACGCAGTATTTT.

This sequence joins TRBV6-5 and TRBJ2-1; TRBD1 matches 8 bases. The CDR3 extends over 15 amino acids. In germline, CDR1 is MNHEY, CDR2 SVGAGI. V was pared by 6 bases and J by 2 bases, with 6 bases of the junction left unmatched. In DNA, the CDR3 is TGTGCCAGCAGGGACGACAGGGGCACCTACAATGAGCAGTTCTTC. It is translated as CASRDDRGTYNEQFF.

V and J are TRBV6-5 and TRBJ1-1; no clear D gene. The CDR3 spans 14 residues. Between the trimmed V and J ends, which lost 3 bases and 5 bases, there was a span of 13 bases. The germline V gene has CDR1 MNHEY and CDR2 SVGAGI. CDR3 amino acids: CASSYLSLETEAFF. CDR3 sequence (DNA): TGTGCCAGCAGTTATCTCAGCCTGGAGACTGAAGCTTTCTTT.

The chain couples TRBV3-1 (or the pseudogene TRBV3-2) to TRBJ1-1; 7 bases line up with TRBD1. Germline trimming cut 4 bases from V and 4 bases from J; bases unmatched to any gene: 3. This CDR3 has 13 amino acids. The germline CDR1 and CDR2 sequences are LGHDT and YNNKEL (reference sequence). CDR3: CASSLGQSTEAFF. CDR3 sequence (DNA): TGTGCCAGCAGCCTGGGACAGAGCACTGAAGCTTTCTTT.